The 17 T cell receptor beta chains below were found in one sample sequenced in a study of T cells after yellow fever vaccination. TCRdb recomputed calls from the 5' RACE reads with MiXCR, one row per CDR3 protein. The sample lists around 100,000 distinct CDR3 sequences; roughly 8.4% were seen once. Here the sequenced sample was CD8+ T cells sorted from PBMCs, taken 45 days after the yellow fever booster vaccination. These receptor sequences come from a man aged 25-40 years who received the YFV17D yellow fever vaccine.

Ten or more counts support this clonotype. CDR3 nucleotides: TGTGCCAGCCGACCCGGAGGGCTAGCGGGAGAGTCCGGGGAGCTGTTTTTT. Translating it yields CASRPGGLAGESGELFF. The genes are TRBV12-3 or TRBV12-4 and TRBJ2-2; 10 nucleotides align to TRBD2. J lost 6 bases, V lost 8 bases, and 15 bases had no gene match. The CDR3 consists of 17 residues.

This clonotype has only a few counts. This rearrangement joins TRBV20-1 to TRBJ2-1; TRBD1 agrees at 10 bases. CDR3 length equals 14 residues. Trimming took 6 bases from V and 6 from J; bases not matched to a gene: 8. Germline values: CDR1 DFQATT, CDR2 SNEGSKA (reference sequence). CDR3 DNA sequence: TGCAGTGCCCAGACCGGGACAGGGGTCAATGAGCAGTTCTTC. Translated: CSAQTGTGVNEQFF.

There are many counts of this clonotype. The genes are TRBV10-3 and TRBJ2-1; D remains ambiguous. CDR1 and CDR2 from the germline V gene are ENHRY and SYGVKD. The V end was cut by 4 bases, the J end by 5 bases, with 3 bases between. The CDR3 is 11 amino acids. DNA of the CDR3: TGTGCCATCAGTGTTAACAATGAGCAGTTCTTC. Translated: CAISVNNEQFF.

This clonotype has a count of ten or more. V is TRBV5-1 and J is TRBJ1-1, with D unclear. Trimming pared 2 bases from V and 1 base from J, leaving 6 bases between. Per germline, CDR1 SGHRS and CDR2 YFSETQ. The CDR3 consists of 13 residues. This chain's CDR3 is CASSFSGNTEAFF. The CDR3 DNA is TGCGCCAGCAGCTTTTCAGGGAACACTGAAGCTTTCTTT.

The V and J genes are TRBV28 and TRBJ2-1; D gene ambiguous. Germline V gene sequence: CDR1 MDHEN, CDR2 SYDVKM. The CDR3 is 16 amino acids. Trimming cost V 3 bases and J 3 bases, with 15 bases left between them. The CDR3 region is CASSFDKETLYNEQFF. The DNA of the CDR3 is TGTGCCAGCAGTTTCGACAAGGAAACCCTCTACAATGAGCAGTTCTTC.

This clonotype was found many times. The chain combines TRBV7-9 with TRBJ2-7; 7 bases map to TRBD1. Germline V lookup: CDR1 SEHNR, CDR2 FQNEAQ (reference sequence). V gave up 5 bases and J gave up 3 bases; unmatched junction bases: 7. The CDR3 sequence is 14 residues long. CDR3 sequence (DNA): TGTGCCAGCAGCGAGGACAGGTTTGACTACGAGCAGTACTTC. Its protein is CASSEDRFDYEQYF. The whole variable domain, remainder taken from reference TRBV7-9 and TRBJ2-7, is DTGVSQNPRHKITKRGQNVTFRCDPISEHNRLYWYRQTLGQGPEFLTYFQNEAQLEKSRLLSDRFSAERPKGSFSTLEIQRTEQGDSAMYLCASSEDRFDYEQYFGPGTRLTVT.

At least ten counts were recorded for this clonotype. This sequence joins TRBV4-2 and TRBJ2-3; no reliable D call. Germline V gene sequence: CDR1 LGHNA, CDR2 YNFKEQ. CDR3 length: 13 amino acids. V was cut by 1 base and J by 5 bases, with 7 bases left in between. CDR3 loop: CASSQVLIDTQYF. Here the CDR3 DNA reads TGTGCCAGCAGCCAAGTATTGATAGATACGCAGTATTTT.

This clonotype was found many times. The rearrangement joins TRBV12-3 or TRBV12-4 to TRBJ1-3, with D maybe TRBD1 (6 bases). CDR3 length equals 17 residues. V lost 5 bases, J lost 0 bases, and 17 bases lay in between. The CDR3 DNA reads TGTGCCAGCAGTCCCTCCGGGACACCCCCCTCTGGAAACACCATATATTTT. Translated, it gives CASSPSGTPPSGNTIYF.

The V and J genes are TRBV19 and TRBJ2-1, with TRBD2 matching 8 bases. Germline V gene lookup returns CDR1 LNHDA and CDR2 SQIVND (reference sequence). This CDR3 has 15 residues. V was pared by 4 bases and J by 4 bases, with 6 bases of the junction left unmatched. CDR3 in amino acids: CASSTWREVYNEQFF. Here the CDR3 DNA reads TGTGCCAGTAGTACCTGGCGGGAGGTATACAATGAGCAGTTCTTC.

This clonotype was detected many times. The chain joins TRBV12-3 or TRBV12-4 to TRBJ2-7, with D perhaps TRBD1 (6 bases). The germline V and J ends were trimmed by 3 bases and 2 bases, with 14 bases remaining between them. This CDR3 comprises 15 residues. CDR3 loop: CASSFTGPPAYEQYF. The DNA for the CDR3 is TGTGCCAGCAGTTTTACAGGGCCCCCGGCCTACGAGCAGTACTTC.

This sequence joins TRBV5-1 and TRBJ1-5; D gene ambiguous. The germline CDR1 and CDR2 sequences are SGHRS and YFSETQ. This CDR3 has 16 residues. Trimming took 0 bases from V and 8 from J, leaving 18 bases between them. The CDR3 sequence is CASSLEGGDLGEPQHF. The CDR3 DNA sequence: TGCGCCAGCAGCTTGGAAGGTGGAGATCTCGGGGAGCCCCAGCATTTT.

This sequence joins TRBV5-1 and TRBJ1-5; D possibly corresponds to TRBD1 (6 bases). From germline, CDR1 is SGHRS and CDR2 YFSETQ. The V end was cut by 1 base, the J end by 5 bases, with 13 bases between. The CDR3 length is 15 residues. The CDR3 DNA follows: TGCGCCAGCAGCTTGAGGGGGGCAGAGGATCAGCCCCAGCATTTT. It translates to CASSLRGAEDQPQHF.

This clonotype was seen only a few times. The V and J genes are TRBV12-3 or TRBV12-4 and TRBJ2-7, with D perhaps matching TRBD1 (5 bases). This CDR3 comprises 14 residues. V was pared by 5 bases and J by 0 bases, with 11 bases between. The DNA for the CDR3 is TGTGCCAGCAGTGACAGCTACTTCTCCTACGAGCAGTACTTC. As protein: CASSDSYFSYEQYF.

This clonotype came up many times. The V and J genes are TRBV4-2 and TRBJ2-3, with a weak D call TRBD2 (5 bases). The CDR3 loop spans 13 amino acids. Germline values: CDR1 LGHNA, CDR2 YNFKEQ. The V end lost 1 base, the J end lost 8 bases, and 10 bases lay between the germline ends. CDR3 in DNA: TGTGCCAGCAGCCAAGGAGGGTTTGCTACGCAGTATTTT. Translating gives CASSQGGFATQYF.

This clonotype came up many times. The chain has TRBV12-3 or TRBV12-4 and TRBJ1-1; a weak D match, TRBD1 (5 bases). CDR3 size: 13 residues. The ends were cut back, 1 base at V and 4 bases at J, with 7 bases in the middle. CDR3 in DNA: TGTGCCAGCAGTTTAGGGGGCGGCACTGAAGCTTTCTTT. Translated, it gives CASSLGGGTEAFF.

This clonotype came up a few times. J is TRBJ2-7 and V is TRBV30; 7 bases fit TRBD1. Germline V gene lookup returns CDR1 GTSNPN and CDR2 SVGIG (reference sequence). J gave up 1 base and V 5 bases, and 5 bases lay outside the gene matches. The CDR3 has 13 residues. Here the CDR3 reads CAWSTGHSYEQYF. The CDR3 nucleotides are TGTGCCTGGTCGACAGGGCATTCCTACGAGCAGTACTTC.

There are many counts of this clonotype. The chain is built from TRBV7-9 and TRBJ2-2; D is possibly TRBD2 (5 bases). The V end was cut by 2 bases, the J end by 2 bases, with 6 bases between. Germline values: CDR1 SEHNR, CDR2 FQNEAQ (reference sequence). The CDR3 loop spans 14 amino acids. The CDR3, as DNA: TGTGCCAGCAGCTTACGGGGTAACACCGGGGAGCTGTTTTTT. Encoded protein: CASSLRGNTGELFF.